This TCR beta chain came from a study of blood T cells in healthy people across ages. On the study more broadly: Template switching caught about one barcoded beta molecule for each two T cells. Study outcomes and limitations: In long-lived donors, naive CD4+ cell counts and diversity exceeded those of aged donors. Diversity of TCR beta per million T cells declined in a roughly linear way with age.

About this clonotype: Its antigen remains unknown.

Trimming left V 4 bases short and J 13 bases short, with 8 bases between. The CDR3 has 10 amino acids. Germline CDR1 is DFQATT and CDR2 is SNEGSKA (reference sequence). A J-beta primer mix and a sample-barcoded 5' primer were used in a second PCR of about 7 to 12 cycles. Tagging of each cDNA molecule was performed by a template-switch adaptor with 12 random nucleotides. TCRdb reprocessed the 5' RACE reads via MiXCR and lists one record per CDR3 protein. The sample has hundreds of thousands of distinct CDR3 sequences; roughly 44% are singletons. The specimen sequenced was blood. This sequence originates from a man between 60 and 75 years old in good health. The chain uses TRBV20-1 and TRBJ1-6; D gene ambiguous. In DNA form, the CDR3 reads TGCAGTGCTAAGCATAGTCCCCTCCACTTT. It specifies CSAKHSPLHF.